A single sample is the source of the 23 T cell receptor beta chains below, sequenced in a study of blood T cell repertoires in COVID-19. TCRdb's table, derived via immunoSEQ multiplex PCR, lists solely in-frame clones and lacks some. The table has approximately 200,000 clones, roughly 84% seen once. The specimen was peripheral blood. The receptors were gathered from a person aged 65 to 79 with COVID-19, enrolled during active disease.

This chain links TRBV27 with TRBJ2-2; D is unclear. V was shortened by 5 bases and J by 3 bases, with 4 bases between the two germline ends. This CDR3 region has 12 residues. Germline V gene data show CDR1 as MNHEY and CDR2 as SMNVEV (reference sequence). CDR3 loop: CASSPYTGELFF. The CDR3 DNA reads TGTGCCAGCAGTCCCTACACCGGGGAGCTGTTTTTT.

The V gene is TRBV7-9, the J gene TRBJ1-6, with D unclear. The ends were cut back, 1 base at V and 10 bases at J, with 11 bases in the middle. The CDR3 totals 14 residues. Per germline, CDR1 SEHNR and CDR2 FQNEAQ (reference sequence). The CDR3 protein is CASSLGPAGSPLHF. Written as DNA, the CDR3 is TGTGCCAGCAGCTTAGGCCCTGCGGGGTCACCCCTCCACTTT. Complete variable domain (other parts from reference TRBV7-9 and TRBJ1-6): DTGVSQNPRHKITKRGQNVTFRCDPISEHNRLYWYRQTLGQGPEFLTYFQNEAQLEKSRLLSDRFSAERPKGSFSTLEIQRTEQGDSAMYLCASSLGPAGSPLHFGNGTRLTVT.

The gene calls are TRBV4-3 and TRBJ2-1; 9 nucleotides match TRBD1. Germline assignment: CDR1 LGHNA and CDR2 YSLEER. J gave up 4 bases and V 1 base, and 2 bases lay outside the gene matches. The CDR3 has 15 residues. The CDR3 DNA is TGCGCCAGCAGCCAAGGGGACAGGGATTACAATGAGCAGTTCTTC. Amino acid sequence: CASSQGDRDYNEQFF.

The rearrangement uses TRBV7-2 and TRBJ1-1; 7 bases match TRBD1. The CDR3 length is 15 residues. Germline V gene lookup returns CDR1 SGHTA and CDR2 FQGNSA. V lost 5 bases to trimming and J lost 4 bases; unmatched junction nucleotides: 10. Here the CDR3 reads CASSEDRRRGTEAFF. CDR3 bases: TGTGCCAGCAGCGAGGACAGGCGCAGGGGCACTGAAGCTTTCTTT.

This clone was picked up one time. The V gene is TRBV7-2, the J gene TRBJ1-4; D unclear. The CDR3 covers 17 residues. CDR1 and CDR2 (germline): SGHTA, FQGNSA. V lost 4 bases and J lost 0, with 15 bases in between. CDR3 nucleotide sequence: TGTGCCAGCAGCTCTTCACCTTCTACCTCAACTAATGAAAAACTGTTTTTT. This codes for CASSSSPSTSTNEKLFF.

The chain is built from TRBV19 and TRBJ2-7, with 9 bases that match TRBD1. Germline assignment: CDR1 LNHDA and CDR2 SQIVND (reference sequence). V gave up 4 bases and J gave up 3 bases; unmatched junction bases: 4. This CDR3 has 14 amino acids. The CDR3 sequence is CASSRGQGNYEQYF. The CDR3 DNA sequence: TGTGCCAGTAGTAGGGGACAGGGAAACTACGAGCAGTACTTC.

The chain is built from TRBV9 and TRBJ2-3, with 7 bases fitting TRBD1. Germline CDR1 reads SGDLS; CDR2 reads YYNGEE. The CDR3 has 15 amino acids. Unmatched junction bases numbered 6, after V lost 3 bases and J lost 2 bases. The CDR3 region has the DNA TGTGCCAGCAGCGAAGGGGGCGGAATCACAGATACGCAGTATTTT. Its protein product is CASSEGGGITDTQYF. The whole variable domain, filled in from reference TRBV9 and TRBJ2-3, reads DSGVTQTPKHLITATGQRVTLRCSPRSGDLSVYWYQQSLDQGLQFLIQYYNGEERAKGNILERFSAQQFPDLHSELNLSSLELGDSALYFCASSEGGGITDTQYFGPGTRLTVL.

In this sample, this clone turned up once. The chain employs TRBV7-3 and TRBJ2-5; a weak D match, TRBD2 (6 bases). With 5 bases removed from V and 5 bases from J, the gap between germline ends came to 21 bases. Germline assignment: CDR1 SGHTA and CDR2 FQGTGA. The CDR3 is 16 amino acids. The DNA for the CDR3 is TGTGCCAGCAGCGCCTTCGGCGGGGTTGGCGGGGAGACCCAGTACTTC. It is translated as CASSAFGGVGGETQYF.

The table lists this clone with a count of one. The genes are TRBV10-2 and TRBJ1-3; 9 nucleotides agree with TRBD1. Trimming removed 0 bases from V and 0 bases from J; junction bases left unmatched: 3. CDR1 and CDR2 (germline): WSHSY, SAAADI. This CDR3 spans 17 amino acids. CDR3 sequence: CASSESTGGNSGNTIYF. Written as DNA, the CDR3 is TGCGCCAGCAGTGAGTCGACAGGGGGTAACTCTGGAAACACCATATATTTT.

V usage is TRBV29-1 and J usage is TRBJ2-2; D might be TRBD1 (5 bases). The ends were cut back, 3 bases at V and 4 bases at J, with 12 bases in the middle. The CDR3 totals 14 residues. Germline V gives CDR1 SQVTM, CDR2 ANQGSEA. CDR3 in DNA: TGCAGCGTTGACGGGCAGGGAATCACCGGGGAGCTGTTTTTT. Its protein is CSVDGQGITGELFF.

The genes are TRBV10-3 and TRBJ1-2, with TRBD1 matching 7 bases. CDR1 is ENHRY, CDR2 SYGVKD, per germline. This CDR3 is built from 14 residues. V lost 9 bases, J lost 2 bases, and 9 bases stayed unmatched. CDR3 DNA: TGTGCCATTAGAGGTACGGGACAGAACTATGGCTACACCTTC. It codes for CAIRGTGQNYGYTF.

The rearrangement links TRBV18 to TRBJ1-3; TRBD1 is a possible D gene (6 bases). Germline V gene lookup returns CDR1 KGHSH and CDR2 LQKENI. V was clipped by 2 bases and J by 4 bases, with 12 bases between them. The CDR3 length is 15 residues. CDR3 in DNA: TGTGCCAGCTCACCAGCAGGGGCGCAGGGAAACACCATATATTTT. Protein sequence: CASSPAGAQGNTIYF.

The chain employs TRBV7-3 and TRBJ2-1; possibly TRBD1 for D (5 bases). V lost 2 bases, J lost 1 base, and 9 bases lay in between. The CDR3 runs 15 residues. The germline CDR1 and CDR2 sequences are SGHTA and FQGTGA. The CDR3 DNA reads as TGTGCCAGCAGCTTAGCCCAGGGATCCTACAATGAGCAGTTCTTC. Protein product: CASSLAQGSYNEQFF.

V and J are TRBV10-3 and TRBJ1-1; weak D call: TRBD1 (6 bases). CDR3 length: 14 amino acids. Germline CDR1 ENHRY, CDR2 SYGVKD. V was clipped by 3 bases and J by 7 bases, with 15 bases between them. For the CDR3, the DNA is TGTGCCATCAGTGATAGGGGGTGGCCAGTTGAAGCTTTCTTT. The encoded protein is CAISDRGWPVEAFF.

The chain links TRBV14 to TRBJ1-6; D ambiguous. CDR1 is SGHDN, CDR2 FVKESK, per germline. The CDR3 consists of 14 residues. Trimming took 5 bases from V and 0 from J, leaving 5 bases between them. As DNA, the CDR3 is TGTGCCAGCAGCGAGTACTCCTATAATTCACCCCTCCACTTT. It translates to CASSEYSYNSPLHF.

This sequence joins TRBV28 and TRBJ2-7; the D gene is possibly TRBD2 (5 bases). Germline CDR1 and CDR2: MDHEN and SYDVKM. The CDR3 is made up of 17 amino acids. V dropped 5 bases and J dropped 0 bases, with 20 bases sitting between them. Here the CDR3 reads CASSPSAGRGSSYEQYF. DNA of the CDR3: TGTGCCAGCAGTCCATCCGCTGGACGGGGTAGCTCCTACGAGCAGTACTTC.

This rearrangement joins TRBV21-1 to TRBJ1-2; the table's D call of TRBD1 was not tested on the DNA. TRBV21-1 is classified as a pseudogene. The CDR3 runs 14 residues. Written as DNA, the CDR3 is TGTGCCAGCAGCAGACCGGGACAGGGTGGTGGCTACACCTTC. Amino acid sequence: CASSRPGQGGGYTF.

The chain employs TRBV6-2 or TRBV6-3 and TRBJ2-7; no clear D. This CDR3 is 19 amino acids long. Germline V gene lookup returns CDR1 MNHEY and CDR2 SVGEGT. V shed 0 bases and J shed 5 bases, with 26 bases lying between them. CDR3 coding DNA: TGTGCCAGCAGTTACTCGATTTTTCCCCCCCTCTACGACTGGGACGAGCAGTACTTC. Translation: CASSYSIFPPLYDWDEQYF.

This clone showed up just once. The V call is TRBV5-8, the J call TRBJ1-5; the D gene is possibly TRBD1 (6 bases). V gave up 4 bases and J gave up 3 bases, with 14 bases separating them. The CDR3 is made up of 15 amino acids. From germline, CDR1 is SGHTS and CDR2 YDEGEE. In nucleotides, the CDR3 is TGTGCCAGCAGCGGGGCGGACAGACCCAATCAGCCCCAGCATTTT. Its protein is CASSGADRPNQPQHF.

The chain uses TRBV7-9 and TRBJ2-5; 9 bases fit TRBD1. CDR1 is SEHNR and CDR2 is FQNEAQ in the germline V gene (reference sequence). V gave up 3 bases and J gave up 3 bases; unmatched junction bases: 5. The CDR3 runs 15 residues. This CDR3 reads CASSFRQGGKETQYF. The CDR3 nucleotides read TGTGCCAGCAGCTTTCGACAGGGGGGGAAAGAGACCCAGTACTTC. Looking up the rest from reference TRBV7-9 and TRBJ2-5 gives the full variable domain: DTGVSQNPRHKITKRGQNVTFRCDPISEHNRLYWYRQTLGQGPEFLTYFQNEAQLEKSRLLSDRFSAERPKGSFSTLEIQRTEQGDSAMYLCASSFRQGGKETQYFGPGTRLLVL.

This chain links TRBV7-9 with TRBJ1-1; D remains ambiguous. Germline V gives CDR1 SEHNR, CDR2 FQNEAQ (reference sequence). V lost 5 bases, J lost 1 base, and 11 bases lay in between. This CDR3 comprises 14 residues. CDR3: CASSLGTGNTEAFF. The CDR3 nucleotides are TGTGCCAGCAGCCTCGGCACGGGGAACACTGAAGCTTTCTTT.

This rearrangement joins TRBV7-8 to TRBJ2-7, with TRBD1 matching over 10 bases. Germline CDR1 is SGHVS and CDR2 is FQNEAQ. This CDR3 contains 14 residues. V lost 3 bases and J lost 5; bases outside the gene matches: 4. In DNA, the CDR3 is TGTGCCAGCAGCTTGAGGGACAGGGGCCACGAGCAGTACTTC. This codes for CASSLRDRGHEQYF.

This chain joins TRBV3-1 (or the pseudogene TRBV3-2) and TRBJ1-2, with D hard to call. Trimming pared 1 base from V and 5 bases from J, leaving 11 bases between. CDR1 and CDR2 from the germline V gene are LGHDT and YNNKEL (reference sequence). The CDR3 runs 14 residues. CDR3 in DNA: TGTGCCAGCAGCCAAGCGAGCCTGCCGTATGGCTACACCTTC. The encoded protein is CASSQASLPYGYTF.